This T cell receptor beta chain is drawn from a study of blood T cell repertoires in COVID-19. About the study: The study drew acute and convalescent COVID-19 samples from the United States, Italy and Spain. From T cells, B-cell-depleted T cells, or PBMCs came the material, which was cDNA or gDNA.

This table comes from immunoSEQ multiplex PCR, and its TCRdb copy is limited to in-frame clones, with some not included. This table holds approximately 260,000 clones, approximately 79% found once. V lost 5 bases to trimming and J lost 5 bases; unmatched junction nucleotides: 13. There are 16 residues in the CDR3. Germline V gene lookup returns CDR1 SEHNR and CDR2 FQNEAQ (reference sequence). The sequencing input was peripheral blood. This chain uses TRBV7-9 with TRBJ2-5, with 8 bases that match TRBD1. This clonotype was sampled from a woman in her forties with active or convalescent COVID-19. CDR3 sequence reads: CASSPPGRQGWETQYF. The DNA of the CDR3 is TGTGCCAGCAGCCCGCCCGGGCGACAGGGGTGGGAGACCCAGTACTTC.